This T cell receptor beta chain emerged from a study of T cell changes during pregnancy in multiple sclerosis. Assay used: immunoSEQ multiplex PCR; TCRdb lists only in-frame clones, some missing. The top ten clones hold 1.5% to 2% of a sample with approximately 100,000 clones, more than 80% of them seen once. This CDR3 has 13 residues. Germline values: CDR1 MDHEN, CDR2 SYDVKM. V was pared by 3 bases and J by 4 bases, with 9 bases between. V usage is TRBV28 and J usage is TRBJ1-2; tentative D call: TRBD1 (6 bases). The receptor was isolated from a female donor with multiple sclerosis, enrolled in a pregnancy study. The sequenced sample was peripheral blood, obtained before pregnancy. Here the CDR3 reads CASSFRGPYGYTF. DNA of the CDR3: TGTGCCAGCAGTTTCAGGGGACCCTATGGCTACACCTTC.